The rows below give T cell receptor beta chains drawn from one sample of a study of T-cell reconstitution after alpha-beta-depleted transplantation in children. MiXCR, run by TCRdb on the PCR reads, gives a single entry per CDR3 protein. This table has about 72,000 distinct CDR3 sequences, more than 5.5% appearing once. Sequencing was performed on PBMCs from the stem cell graft donor, taken from the stem cell graft. These receptor sequences come from a human donor who donated a stem cell graft to a child with acute lymphoblastic leukemia. The CDR3 runs from the conserved cysteine through the conserved F or W. A D gene is named only where the DNA matches it firmly. Clone size appears in some rows only: once, few, many, or a class for an expanded clone.

many,TRBJ1-4,TRBV27,-,CASSFLGGPNEKLFF,TGTGCCAGCAGTTTTCTGGGTGGCCCTAATGAAAAACTGTTTTTT
-,TRBJ2-7,TRBV2,-,CASSDEFDEQYF,TGTGCCAGCAGTGATGAGTTCGACGAGCAGTACTTC
-,TRBJ2-7,TRBV5-1,TRBD2,CASRASGSYEQYF,TGCGCCAGCAGGGCTAGCGGTTCCTACGAGCAGTACTTC
many,TRBJ1-5,TRBV7-2,-,CASSTGAQPQHF,TGTGCCAGCAGCACAGGAGCTCAGCCCCAGCATTTT
many,TRBJ2-1,TRBV12-3/TRBV12-4,TRBD1,CAISSYRGSYNEQFF,TGTGCCATCAGCTCATACAGGGGCTCCTACAATGAGCAGTTCTTC
few,TRBJ2-5,TRBV12-3/TRBV12-4,-,CASRTSGETQYF,TGTGCCAGCAGAACCTCCGGGGAGACCCAGTACTTC
-,TRBJ2-7,TRBV6-1,-,CASTGLVSYEQYF,TGTGCCAGCACCGGACTGGTCTCCTACGAGCAGTACTTC
many,TRBJ2-5,TRBV29-1,-,CSVSAAQETQYF,TGCAGCGTCTCAGCGGCACAAGAGACCCAGTACTTC
few,TRBJ2-2,TRBV9,-,CASSVAPGKGSGELFF,TGTGCCAGCAGCGTAGCCCCAGGGAAGGGGAGCGGGGAGCTGTTTTTT
few,TRBJ1-5,TRBV19,TRBD1,CASSPQGANHPQHF,TGTGCCAGTAGTCCACAGGGGGCCAATCACCCCCAGCATTTT